Presented here are 29 T cell receptor beta chains from one specimen sequenced in a study of cytomegalovirus exposure and HLA in healthy donors. Primers included in the PCR were 60 Vbeta and 13 Jbeta primers. Clones were sequenced by immunoSEQ multiplex PCR, and TCRdb holds only the in-frame ones, with some missing. The table lists fewer than 250,000 clones, 70% to 80% of them singletons. Sequencing used PBMCs. The receptors were sampled from a woman in her twenties or thirties in good health and CMV-seropositive.

The gene calls are TRBV5-1 and TRBJ2-5; 8 bases fit TRBD1. Germline values: CDR1 SGHRS, CDR2 YFSETQ. Trimming at V came to 1 base and at J to 5 bases, leaving 7 bases not matched to a gene. This CDR3 comprises 15 residues. The CDR3 is CASSLTGQGRETQYF. The CDR3 region has the DNA TGCGCCAGCAGCTTGACTGGACAGGGACGGGAGACCCAGTACTTC.

This chain links TRBV6-1 with TRBJ2-5; 7 nucleotides match TRBD1. J lost 3 bases, V lost 5 bases, and 6 bases had no gene match. Germline V lookup: CDR1 MNHNS, CDR2 SASEGT. The CDR3 totals 14 residues. The CDR3 region is CASSRGTAEETQYF. The CDR3 DNA follows: TGTGCCAGCAGTAGGGGGACAGCCGAAGAGACCCAGTACTTC.

V is TRBV23-1 and J is TRBJ2-7, with D maybe TRBD1 (5 bases). TRBV23-1 is an ORF, with its function uncertain. The CDR3 contains 13 residues. V was pared by 5 bases and J by 4 bases, with 12 bases between. In DNA, the CDR3 is TGCGCCAGCAGTACACGGACAACGTACGAGCAGTACTTC. It is translated as CASSTRTTYEQYF.

The chain employs TRBV6-6 and TRBJ1-1; 9 nucleotides line up with TRBD1. CDR1 is MNHNY, CDR2 SVGAGI, per germline (reference sequence). V lost 2 bases to trimming and J lost 5 bases; unmatched junction nucleotides: 6. CDR3 length: 15 amino acids. The CDR3 spells CASSYPGQGRTEAFF. As DNA, the CDR3 is TGTGCCAGCAGTTACCCAGGACAGGGGAGGACTGAAGCTTTCTTT.

The V gene is TRBV7-7, the J gene TRBJ2-3, with 8 positions matching TRBD2. Germline V gives CDR1 SSHAT, CDR2 FNYEAQ (reference sequence). The CDR3 runs 14 residues. The V gene end was trimmed by 5 bases and the J gene end by 6 bases; junction bases not matched to a gene: 7. The CDR3 loop reads CASSRSGSTDTQYF. The CDR3 coding sequence is TGTGCCAGCAGCCGAAGCGGGAGTACCGATACGCAGTATTTT.

This clone appeared once. The CDR3 region is CASSTRQPATNEKLFF. The CDR3 coding sequence is TGTGCCAGCAGCACCAGACAGCCAGCTACTAATGAAAAACTGTTTTTT. V and J are TRBV7-9 and TRBJ1-4; weak D call: TRBD1 (5 bases). V was cut by 5 bases and J by 2 bases, with 15 bases left in between. Germline-derived CDR1 and CDR2 are SEHNR and FQNEAQ (reference sequence). There are 16 residues in the CDR3.

The CDR3 here is CASSPRGSSGNTIYF. The CDR3 DNA follows: TGTGCCAGCAGCCCTCGAGGGAGCTCTGGAAACACCATATATTTT. This chain connects TRBV9 to TRBJ1-3; no definite D call. V gave up 4 bases and J gave up 0 bases, with 11 bases separating them. The CDR3 spans 15 residues. Germline V gives CDR1 SGDLS, CDR2 YYNGEE.

This clone appeared once. The V call is TRBV6-5, the J call TRBJ2-7, with D perhaps matching TRBD2 (6 bases). Looked up from germline, CDR1 is MNHEY and CDR2 is SVGAGI. V was cut by 0 bases and J by 2 bases, with 11 bases left in between. CDR3 length: 15 amino acids. In DNA, the CDR3 is TGTGCCAGCAGTTACTCGTGGGGGAGGACCTACGAGCAGTACTTC. This encodes CASSYSWGRTYEQYF.

This rearrangement joins TRBV5-4 to TRBJ2-5; D possibly corresponds to TRBD2 (5 bases). The germline V gene encodes CDR1 SGHNT and CDR2 YYREEE (reference sequence). Trimming shortened V by 0 bases and J by 5 bases, and 8 bases separated the two germline ends. The CDR3 totals 13 residues. The CDR3 loop is CASSLASSETQYF. The DNA for the CDR3 is TGTGCCAGCAGCTTGGCGTCTAGCGAGACCCAGTACTTC.

This sequence joins TRBV4-2 and TRBJ1-5; 7 bases match TRBD1. V lost 0 bases and J lost 0; bases outside the gene matches: 8. Looked up from germline, CDR1 is LGHNA and CDR2 is YNFKEQ. This CDR3 region has 18 residues. CDR3: CASSQDAGQLISNQPQHF. CDR3 bases: TGTGCCAGCAGCCAAGACGCGGGACAGCTAATTAGCAATCAGCCCCAGCATTTT.

The rearrangement joins TRBV15 to TRBJ2-7, with 8 bases fitting TRBD2. The CDR3 has 15 amino acids. J lost 1 base, V lost 3 bases, and 5 bases had no gene match. In germline, CDR1 is LNHNV, CDR2 YYDKDF (reference sequence). The CDR3 reads CATSRTGGGSYEQYF. In DNA form, the CDR3 reads TGTGCCACCAGCAGGACCGGGGGGGGGTCCTACGAGCAGTACTTC.

This clone was seen just once. V gene TRBV4-3 combines with J gene TRBJ2-5, with D perhaps matching TRBD1 (5 bases). The CDR3 totals 14 residues. V shed 1 base and J shed 5 bases, with 11 bases lying between them. CDR1 LGHNA and CDR2 YSLEER come from the germline V gene. In DNA form, the CDR3 reads TGCGCCAGCAGCCAAGGGGGCAGTTACGAGACCCAGTACTTC. Translated: CASSQGGSYETQYF.

The V and J genes are TRBV21-1 and TRBJ2-7; the table assigns TRBD1, which was not confirmed against the DNA. TRBV21-1 is given as a pseudogene. The CDR3 runs 19 residues. CDR3: CASSNSTQDRGGSSYEQYF. The CDR3 nucleotides are TGTGCCAGCAGCAACTCCACCCAGGACAGGGGGGGAAGCTCCTACGAGCAGTACTTC.

This clone showed up just a few times. V gene TRBV6-1 combines with J gene TRBJ2-1, with 7 bases identical to TRBD2. This CDR3 is built from 12 residues. V lost 2 bases, J lost 15 bases, and 7 bases stayed unmatched. The germline gives CDR1 MNHNS, CDR2 SASEGT. The CDR3 nucleotides read TGTGCCAGCAGTGAACTTCGGCGGGAGTTGTTCTTC. Protein: CASSELRRELFF.

The chain employs TRBV10-3 and TRBJ1-5; 9 bases agree with TRBD1. The V gene's germline CDR1 is ENHRY and CDR2 SYGVKD. After removal of 4 bases from V and 6 bases from J, the junction contained 7 bases not matched to a gene. The CDR3 is 15 residues long. The CDR3 reads CAISAEQGAGQPQHF. The DNA of the CDR3 is TGTGCCATCAGTGCCGAACAGGGGGCGGGTCAGCCCCAGCATTTT.

The rearrangement links TRBV4-1 to TRBJ2-3; the match to TRBD2 covers 8 bases. Germline V gives CDR1 MGHRA, CDR2 YSYEKL. This CDR3 has 16 amino acids. V dropped 0 bases and J dropped 1; count of bases not matched to a gene: 3. The DNA for the CDR3 is TGCGCCAGCAGCCAAGATTTTAGCGGGGGCACAGATACGCAGTATTTT. Its protein product is CASSQDFSGGTDTQYF.

The chain is built from TRBV7-2 and TRBJ1-4; D uncertain. V lost 5 bases and J lost 4, with 14 bases in between. The CDR3 runs 15 residues. Germline lookup yields CDR1 SGHTA and CDR2 FQGNSA. The CDR3 nucleotides read TGTGCCAGCAGCCCCGGAGGTCGTAGTAATGAAAAACTGTTTTTT. Residues: CASSPGGRSNEKLFF.

The V call is TRBV4-1, the J call TRBJ2-1, with 12 bases fitting TRBD2. Germline loops: CDR1 MGHRA, CDR2 YSYEKL. The CDR3 consists of 20 residues. The V and J ends lost 0 bases and 0 bases, in that order; junction bases with no gene match: 9. CDR3 residues: CASSQESTSGGRLSYNEQFF. CDR3 sequence (DNA): TGCGCCAGCAGCCAAGAATCAACTAGCGGGGGGCGACTCTCCTACAATGAGCAGTTCTTC.

This rearrangement joins TRBV7-9 to TRBJ1-1, with D perhaps matching TRBD1 (6 bases). Germline values: CDR1 SEHNR, CDR2 FQNEAQ (reference sequence). There are 13 residues in the CDR3. V lost 5 bases to trimming and J lost 10 bases, with 17 bases between them. CDR3 region: CASSQDSGVGAFF. The CDR3 DNA reads as TGTGCCAGCAGCCAGGACAGCGGCGTAGGAGCTTTCTTT.

CDR3 protein: CASSQGDTQYF. Written as DNA, the CDR3 is TGTGCCAGCAGCCAGGGAGATACGCAGTATTTT. The chain employs TRBV11-2 and TRBJ2-3; D might be TRBD1 (5 bases). Germline-derived CDR1 and CDR2 are SGHAT and FQNNGV. The CDR3 loop spans 11 amino acids. The ends were cut back, 5 bases at V and 5 bases at J, with 5 bases in the middle.

This chain joins TRBV18 and TRBJ1-5; 8 bases fit TRBD1. The V and J ends lost 5 bases and 6 bases, in that order; junction bases with no gene match: 3. The germline V gene has CDR1 KGHSH and CDR2 LQKENI. The CDR3 loop spans 13 amino acids. CDR3 sequence reads: CASSDRGGQPQHF. CDR3 bases: TGTGCCAGCTCAGACAGGGGTGGTCAGCCCCAGCATTTT. The whole variable domain, remainder taken from reference TRBV18 and TRBJ1-5, is NAGVMQNPRHLVRRRGQEARLRCSPMKGHSHVYWYRQLPEEGLKFMVYLQKENIIDESGMPKERFSAEFPKEGPSILRIQQVVRGDSAAYFCASSDRGGQPQHFGDGTRLSIL.

A few counts support this clone. The V gene is TRBV28, the J gene TRBJ1-5; 8 bases match TRBD1. Germline V gene lookup returns CDR1 MDHEN and CDR2 SYDVKM. There are 15 residues in the CDR3. J was trimmed by 7 bases and V by 6 bases; bases with no gene match: 11. CDR3 in amino acids: CASRAQGGRGQPQHF. CDR3 sequence (DNA): TGTGCCAGCAGAGCACAGGGGGGGAGGGGACAGCCCCAGCATTTT.

This clone was seen more than once but under ten times. This rearrangement joins TRBV5-1 to TRBJ2-5; 8 bases match TRBD2. Germline lookup yields CDR1 SGHRS and CDR2 YFSETQ. The CDR3 has 12 residues. V was clipped by 1 base and J by 13 bases; unmatched bases: 6. The CDR3 DNA is TGCGCCAGCAGCTTGCAGGGACTAGATCGGTACTTC. This translates into CASSLQGLDRYF.

The V and J genes are TRBV11-2 and TRBJ2-2, with 11 nucleotides matching TRBD2. The CDR3 is made up of 15 amino acids. V gave up 3 bases and J gave up 7 bases; unmatched junction bases: 4. Germline CDR1 and CDR2: SGHAT and FQNNGV. CDR3 coding DNA: TGTGCCAGCAGCTTTACTAGCGGGGGTCACGGGGAGCTGTTTTTT. This sequence encodes CASSFTSGGHGELFF.

This clone was detected a few times. The chain recombines TRBV11-2 with TRBJ2-3, with D possibly matching TRBD2 (6 bases). The V and J ends lost 3 bases and 6 bases respectively, with 16 bases between them. From germline, CDR1 is SGHAT and CDR2 FQNNGV. The CDR3 runs to 15 residues. This CDR3 is CASSFGRGRGDTQYF. CDR3 DNA sequence: TGTGCCAGCAGCTTTGGTCGGGGGAGAGGCGATACGCAGTATTTT.

There are a few counts of this clone. This chain joins TRBV10-3 and TRBJ1-2; D not certain. The V end lost 0 bases, the J end lost 4 bases, and 6 bases lay between the germline ends. This CDR3 is 13 amino acids long. CDR1 and CDR2 from the germline V gene are ENHRY and SYGVKD. The CDR3 loop is CAISESTTYGYTF. The CDR3 DNA reads as TGTGCCATCAGTGAGTCCACAACCTATGGCTACACCTTC.

As for this clone: Germline and junction disagree at one end, which may indicate a read error. The CDR3 DNA sequence: TGCAGTGGGGGGGTGCTGGAGGCACACTTC. Its translation: CSGGVLEAHF. This chain links TRBV20-1 with TRBJ2-5, with D possibly TRBD2 on 6 matching bases. CDR1 and CDR2 from the germline V gene are DFQATT and SNEGSKA (reference sequence). The CDR3 consists of 10 residues.

This chain links TRBV9 with TRBJ2-3; unclear D gene. The CDR3 sequence is 13 residues long. Germline V CDR1 and CDR2: SGDLS, YYNGEE. V gave up 0 bases and J gave up 5 bases, with 7 bases separating them. DNA of the CDR3: TGTGCCAGCAGCGTAGTGGTAGAAGATACGCAGTATTTT. Translating it yields CASSVVVEDTQYF.

The chain couples TRBV6-1 to TRBJ1-3; 8 nucleotides match TRBD1. The CDR3 sequence is 13 residues long. The ends lost 11 bases at V and 4 bases at J; junction bases unmatched: 7. From germline, CDR1 is MNHNS and CDR2 SASEGT. The CDR3 nucleotides are TGTGCCGGAAGACAGGGGTCCGGAAACACCATATATTTT. It yields the protein CAGRQGSGNTIYF.